This T cell receptor (beta chain) was profiled in a study of blood T cell repertoires in COVID-19. Study-wide context: Acute and convalescent COVID-19 samples came from the United States, Italy and Spain. PBMCs, B-cell-depleted T cells, or T cells provided the cDNA or gDNA that made up the material.

Original handling: Scientists estimated how many nucleated cells there were by amplifying reference gene primers. TCRdb keeps only in-frame clones here, not all; method: immunoSEQ multiplex PCR. That table gives V, J and clone size, and the DNA gave D and trimming. This sample has more than 95,000 clones, with around 84% found just once. Trimming pared 2 bases from V and 4 bases from J, leaving 15 bases between. Germline CDR1 is SGHTA and CDR2 is FQGNSA. The CDR3 runs to 16 residues. The TCR sequence derives from a woman aged 60-75 years in a cohort sampled during active or convalescent COVID-19. The chain carries TRBV7-2 and TRBJ1-3; D remains unclear. Sequencing was done on a sample of peripheral blood. The CDR3 DNA reads TGTGCCAGCAGCTTACCCCACCAGTACCTGGGAAACACCATATATTTT. It codes for CASSLPHQYLGNTIYF. The full variable domain, its missing parts supplied by reference TRBV7-2 and TRBJ1-3, is GAGVSQSPSNKVTEKGKDVELRCDPISGHTALYWYRQSLGQGLEFLIYFQGNSAPDKSGLPSDRFSAERTGGSVSTLTIQRTQQEDSAVYLCASSLPHQYLGNTIYFGEGSWLTVV.